This T cell receptor beta chain is from a study of T-cell reconstitution after alpha-beta-depleted transplantation in children. Broader study findings: It was newly produced T cells that mostly accounted for T-cell counts and diversity one year after transplant.

The CDR3 loop spans 13 amino acids. Trimming stripped 0 bases from V and 10 bases from J, with 11 bases between. CDR1 and CDR2 from the germline V gene are SGDLS and YYNGEE. This clonotype turned up a few times. Its antigen is as yet unknown. Unique molecular identifiers featured in how the TCRbeta library was prepared. MiXCR, applied by TCRdb to the PCR reads, yields one record per CDR3 protein. Of about 460,000 distinct CDR3 sequences in the sample, approximately 10% were seen once. The origin of this receptor is a female patient between 2 and 10 years old who had a stem cell transplant for aplastic anemia, so the T cells may come from the graft donor. V is TRBV9 and J is TRBJ2-1, with D possibly being TRBD2 (5 bases). The input for sequencing was PBMCs, mostly from graft donor cells, taken 180 days after TCRalphabeta/CD19-depleted stem cell transplant. The CDR3: CASSVATGLEQFF. The CDR3 region has the DNA TGTGCCAGCAGCGTAGCTACGGGGTTGGAGCAGTTCTTC.